A single sample gave rise to the 16 T cell receptor beta chains below, sequenced in a study of blood T cell repertoires in COVID-19. Assay used: immunoSEQ multiplex PCR; TCRdb lists only in-frame clones, some missing. This table has fewer than 110,000 clones, roughly 80% appearing once. Sequencing was done on a sample of peripheral blood. The receptors originated from a human donor in a cohort sampled during active COVID-19.

V usage is TRBV7-2 and J usage is TRBJ1-5; D remains ambiguous. The CDR3 sequence is 14 residues long. V was trimmed by 4 bases and J by 7 bases, leaving 14 bases between them. The germline gives CDR1 SGHTA, CDR2 FQGNSA. The CDR3 spells CASSSTPAPQPQHF. As DNA, the CDR3 is TGTGCCAGCAGCTCCACCCCCGCGCCCCAGCCCCAGCATTTT.

This clone was detected only once. V and J are TRBV5-1 and TRBJ1-6; maybe TRBD1 (6 bases). Trimming pared 4 bases from V and 4 bases from J, leaving 9 bases between. Germline V gene data show CDR1 as SGHRS and CDR2 as YFSETQ. The CDR3 covers 14 residues. The CDR3 DNA is TGCGCCAGCAGCCCGGACAGATATAATTCACCCCTCCACTTT. Amino acids: CASSPDRYNSPLHF.

The V gene is TRBV4-1, the J gene TRBJ1-2; 10 bases match TRBD1. CDR3 size: 16 residues. Per the germline V gene, CDR1 is MGHRA and CDR2 is YSYEKL. Unmatched junction bases numbered 6, after V lost 0 bases and J lost 5 bases. The CDR3 sequence is CASSQDRRTGGYGYTF. DNA for the CDR3: TGCGCCAGCAGCCAAGATCGTAGGACAGGGGGTTATGGCTACACCTTC.

The table lists this clone with a few counts. This chain connects TRBV7-9 to TRBJ1-2; TRBD1 matches 8 bases. J was trimmed by 8 bases and V by 3 bases; bases with no gene match: 8. The CDR3 has 14 residues. Germline assignment: CDR1 SEHNR and CDR2 FQNEAQ (reference sequence). The CDR3 loop reads CASSFNTGGRGYTF. The CDR3 DNA follows: TGTGCCAGCAGCTTCAACACAGGGGGTAGGGGCTACACCTTC.

V is TRBV24-1 and J is TRBJ1-2; no clear D. The CDR3 has 12 amino acids. Germline CDR1 is KGHDR and CDR2 is SFDVKD. V was shortened by 4 bases and J by 8 bases, with 10 bases between the two germline ends. The CDR3 nucleotides are TGTGCCACCAGTGACCAGTTTAAGGGCTACACCTTC. This sequence encodes CATSDQFKGYTF.

V is TRBV24-1 and J is TRBJ2-3, with 11 nucleotides matching TRBD2. Germline values: CDR1 KGHDR, CDR2 SFDVKD. V was pared by 5 bases and J by 2 bases, with 11 bases of the junction left unmatched. The CDR3 loop spans 18 amino acids. Here the CDR3 reads CATSASGGFGAHTDTQYF. In DNA, the CDR3 is TGTGCCACCAGTGCTAGCGGGGGGTTTGGGGCACACACAGATACGCAGTATTTT.

In its sample, this clone was seen once. J is TRBJ1-5 and V is TRBV30; TRBD1 agrees at 10 bases. J was trimmed by 6 bases and V by 2 bases; bases with no gene match: 7. Germline CDR1 GTSNPN, CDR2 SVGIG (reference sequence). The CDR3 sequence is 15 residues long. The CDR3 reads CAWSSRQGATQPQHF. In nucleotides, the CDR3 is TGTGCCTGGAGTAGCAGACAGGGGGCGACTCAGCCCCAGCATTTT.

In DNA form, the CDR3 reads TGTGCCAGCAGTGTCGGACAGGGGCAAGACCTTAGCAATCAGCCCCAGCATTTT. The encoded protein is CASSVGQGQDLSNQPQHF. V is TRBV6-1 and J is TRBJ1-5, with 9 bases identical to TRBD1. Germline CDR1 MNHNS, CDR2 SASEGT. This CDR3 is 18 amino acids long. V lost 4 bases and J lost 0; bases outside the gene matches: 10.

V gene TRBV5-1 combines with J gene TRBJ1-6; D might be TRBD1 (6 bases). Germline values: CDR1 SGHRS, CDR2 YFSETQ. The CDR3 extends over 16 amino acids. With 4 bases removed from V and 0 bases from J, the gap between germline ends came to 11 bases. As DNA, the CDR3 is TGCGCCAGCAGCCGGGTAGGGGGCTCCTATAATTCACCCCTCCACTTT. Amino acids: CASSRVGGSYNSPLHF.

V usage is TRBV15 and J usage is TRBJ2-1, with a tentative D call TRBD1 (6 bases). Germline CDR1 reads LNHNV; CDR2 reads YYDKDF (reference sequence). This CDR3 region has 17 residues. Trimming removed 2 bases at V and 2 bases at J, with 16 bases between. The CDR3 is CATSRSQGPFTYNEQFF. As DNA, the CDR3 is TGTGCCACCAGCAGATCACAGGGCCCTTTCACCTACAATGAGCAGTTCTTC.

This clone was seen just once. The V and J genes are TRBV2 and TRBJ2-1; 9 positions match TRBD2. V lost 10 bases, J lost 5 bases, and 12 bases stayed unmatched. The CDR3 runs 15 residues. Germline CDR1 is SNHLY and CDR2 is FYNNEI. The CDR3 nucleotides are TGTGCCACCCAGAATTTCCGCGGGGGGGACAATGAGCAGTTCTTC. It codes for CATQNFRGGDNEQFF.

The chain combines TRBV7-9 with TRBJ1-1, with D unclear. Trimming stripped 3 bases from V and 3 bases from J, with 14 bases between. Looked up from germline, CDR1 is SEHNR and CDR2 is FQNEAQ (reference sequence). The CDR3 is made up of 15 amino acids. The CDR3 DNA reads as TGTGCCAGCAGCTTTGGCCGAAACCGGGACACTGAAGCTTTCTTT. This codes for CASSFGRNRDTEAFF.

V usage is TRBV9 and J usage is TRBJ2-7; the match to TRBD1 covers 9 bases. The V and J ends lost 0 bases and 4 bases, in that order; junction bases with no gene match: 8. The CDR3 has 16 residues. Per germline, CDR1 SGDLS and CDR2 YYNGEE. The CDR3 bases are TGTGCCAGCAGCGTAGGTGAACAGGGGGCTCTATACGAGCAGTACTTC. Translated, it gives CASSVGEQGALYEQYF.

The V and J genes are TRBV19 and TRBJ1-1; TRBD1 matches at 7 bases. This CDR3 region has 17 residues. The germline CDR1 and CDR2 sequences are LNHDA and SQIVND (reference sequence). Trimming at V came to 7 bases and at J to 0 bases, leaving 14 bases not matched to a gene. CDR3 DNA: TGTGCCAGTACCAAAACATTTCGACAGGGAATGAACACTGAAGCTTTCTTT. The encoded protein is CASTKTFRQGMNTEAFF.

This chain connects TRBV7-9 to TRBJ1-5; D gene uncertain. V lost 4 bases and J lost 0, with 10 bases in between. CDR3 length: 15 amino acids. Germline CDR1 and CDR2: SEHNR and FQNEAQ (reference sequence). The CDR3 nucleotides read TGTGCCAGCAGCTCCGGAGGACGTAGCAATCAGCCCCAGCATTTT. Protein: CASSSGGRSNQPQHF.

The V gene is TRBV4-2, the J gene TRBJ2-2; TRBD1 is a possible D gene (6 bases). Germline CDR1 LGHNA, CDR2 YNFKEQ. This CDR3 spans 15 amino acids. V was clipped by 4 bases and J by 6 bases, with 15 bases between them. The CDR3 DNA reads as TGTGCCAGCAGCCGCGAGGAACAGGGCCCCGGGGAGCTGTTTTTT. Translated: CASSREEQGPGELFF.